The entry that follows covers one T cell receptor (beta chain) sequence. These data are taken from a study of blood T cells in healthy people across ages. Trimming cost V 6 bases and J 9 bases; bases outside gene matches: 13. This CDR3 spans 15 amino acids. CDR1 and CDR2 from the germline V gene are MDHEN and SYDVKM. Through a sample-barcoded 5' primer and a J-beta primer mix, a second PCR was run for 7 to 11 cycles. One entry per CDR3 protein, called by TCRdb with MiXCR from the 5' RACE reads. Of about 680,000 distinct CDR3 sequences in the sample, around 48% were seen once. This clonotype was sampled from a woman aged 60-75 years in good health. This chain joins TRBV28 and TRBJ2-1, with 8 bases aligning to TRBD1. The sample comprised blood. In DNA form, the CDR3 reads TGTGCCAGCAGGGAGTCCAGGGGGCAGTTAGTTGAGCAGTTCTTC. It codes for CASRESRGQLVEQFF.